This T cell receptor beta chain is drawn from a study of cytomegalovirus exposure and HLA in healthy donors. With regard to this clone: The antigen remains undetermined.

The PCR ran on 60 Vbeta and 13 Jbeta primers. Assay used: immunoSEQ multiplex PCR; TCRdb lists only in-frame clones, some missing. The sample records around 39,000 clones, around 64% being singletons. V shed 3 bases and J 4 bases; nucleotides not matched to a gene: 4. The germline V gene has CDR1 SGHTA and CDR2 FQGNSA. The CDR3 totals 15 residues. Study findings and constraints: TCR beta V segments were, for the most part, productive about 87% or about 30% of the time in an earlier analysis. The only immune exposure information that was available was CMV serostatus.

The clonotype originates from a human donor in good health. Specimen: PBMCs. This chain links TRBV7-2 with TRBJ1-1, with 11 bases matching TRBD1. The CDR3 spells CASSLAGTGGTEAFF. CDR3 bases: TGTGCCAGCAGCTTGGCCGGGACAGGGGGCACTGAAGCTTTCTTT.